This T cell receptor (beta chain) was obtained from a study of blood T cell repertoires in COVID-19 (dated by TCRdb to the early 2020s). Regarding the complete study: Samples from collaborators originated in the United States, Italy and Spain and spanned both the acute and convalescent phases of COVID-19. The prospective study material was composed of cDNA or gDNA derived from T cells, B-cell-depleted T cells, or PBMCs. Deeply sampled blood TCRbeta repertoires from subjects exposed to, actively infected with, or recovered from COVID-19 were included in the dataset. A freely available public database, intended as a resource for researchers studying the immune response to SARS-CoV-2, is where the repertoires were released. The samples were drawn from the first 160 participants of the ongoing ImmuneRACE study and from about 1,200 subjects provided by 6 global collaborators. A de-identified subject ID, COVID-19 status, age in years and sex were almost always included in the sample metadata. Where HLA class I and class II types were available, the types were taken from metadata supplied by the sample provider, not from assay-based typing. What the authors observed across the whole study: Clinical and demographic metadata were provided uncurated, with the amount varying by source and participant.

About this clone: There is no known antigen for this receptor. No base-level quality is on record; no much larger clone is a single base apart.

The immunoSEQ Assay, a bias-controlled multiplex PCR, was used to amplify TCRbeta CDR3 regions from genomic DNA. Under the source paper's analysis protocol: Nucleated cell counts per sample were estimated from amplification of reference gene primers within the assay. To quantify the absolute abundance of each unique TCRbeta CDR3 rearrangement, sequence reads were collapsed and filtered. For each sample, productive Simpson clonality was calculated by taking the square root of Simpson's diversity index across productive rearrangements. Here the immuneACCESS table is served through TCRdb, limited to in-frame sequences with V and J called. Missing clones are a known gap in these copies; in checked studies unresolved V genes cover under half, and the rest lacks a known reason. Clone size and the V and J calls come from that table; the DNA yielded D and trimming. For this sample the table gives 20,000 or so clones, of which 85% to 90% were detected only once. Just under 20% of the sample lies in the top ten.

The germline V gene sets CDR1 to MGHRA and CDR2 to YSYEKL. Including cysteine and phenylalanine, the CDR3 has 16 amino acids. The CDR3 DNA has 48 bases and is translated from base 1. V trim: 5 bases; J trim: 4 bases; unmatched bases: 10. The collaborating institutions used their own protocols to collect whole blood in K2EDTA tubes. Collaborator samples were shipped for TCRbeta analysis as frozen whole blood, isolated PBMCs, or DNA extracted from either sample type. The chain uses TRBV4-1 and TRBJ2-5; TRBD2 aligns with 10 central bases. The TCR was taken from a human donor in a cohort sampled during active COVID-19. Sequenced material: peripheral blood. At the DNA level, the sequence is TGCGCCAGCAGCGCAACCGGGACTAGCGTTTTAGAGACCCAGTACTTC. This yields the protein CASSATGTSVLETQYF.